These 10 T cell receptor beta chains came from one sample sequenced in a study of post-analysis software for immune sequencing data. Study-wide results and caveats: In patients, TRBV5-6, TRBV5-1 and TRBV20-1 belonged to several TRBV segments found more frequently than in controls.

No antigen is known for these receptors. Presence of unique molecular identifiers characterized the TCR beta cDNA libraries. Via MiXCR, TCRdb re-called the PCR reads, giving one row per CDR3 protein. This table has approximately 730,000 distinct CDR3 sequences, around 27% appearing once. Sequencing was done on a sample of blood. These TCRs come from a girl aged 10 to 17 with multiple sclerosis.

This clonotype was recorded a few times. The CDR3 is CASSYVEETQYF. The CDR3 coding sequence is TGTGCCAGCAGTTACGTGGAAGAGACCCAGTACTTC. The rearrangement uses TRBV6-2 or TRBV6-3 and TRBJ2-5; D is unclear. Per the germline V gene, CDR1 is MNHEY and CDR2 is SVGEGT. The CDR3 extends over 12 amino acids. The V and J ends lost 2 bases and 3 bases respectively, with 4 bases between them.

This clonotype was seen more than once but under ten times. The J gene is TRBJ2-3, the V gene TRBV4-3; D possibly corresponds to TRBD2 (6 bases). Trimming removed 4 bases from V and 2 bases from J, with 13 bases in between. This CDR3 contains 15 residues. Germline values: CDR1 LGHNA, CDR2 YSLEER. DNA of the CDR3: TGCGCCAGCAGCCCGGGACTCACCGACACAGATACGCAGTATTTT. It specifies CASSPGLTDTDTQYF.

The V call is TRBV4-1, the J call TRBJ2-3; D might be TRBD2 (6 bases). This CDR3 contains 15 residues. Deletions cut 3 bases from V and 6 bases from J, with 16 bases between. CDR1 MGHRA and CDR2 YSYEKL come from the germline V gene. CDR3 loop: CASSQGGWGRDTQYF. Here the CDR3 DNA reads TGCGCCAGCAGCCAGGGGGGTTGGGGCCGGGATACGCAGTATTTT.

This clonotype showed up just a few times. The genes are TRBV6-4 and TRBJ2-7; 7 bases map to TRBD2. CDR1 is MRHNA and CDR2 is SNTAGT in the germline V gene. The CDR3 totals 14 residues. V gave up 8 bases and J gave up 0 bases; unmatched junction bases: 7. The CDR3 sequence: CASPRGIFSYEQYF. CDR3 DNA: TGTGCCAGCCCGCGGGGGATATTCTCCTACGAGCAGTACTTC.

This chain uses TRBV14 with TRBJ2-1; 12 bases map to TRBD2. J gave up 2 bases and V 4 bases, and 6 bases lay outside the gene matches. Germline V gene data show CDR1 as SGHDN and CDR2 as FVKESK. There are 17 residues in the CDR3. The CDR3 coding sequence is TGTGCCAGCAGCCCCATCGGACTAGCGGGACCCTACAATGAGCAGTTCTTC. Amino acids: CASSPIGLAGPYNEQFF.

The CDR3 DNA is TGCGCCAGCAGCTTCATAGACAGGGGACGCTACAATGAGCAGTTCTTC. This codes for CASSFIDRGRYNEQFF. The rearrangement links TRBV5-1 to TRBJ2-1; 8 bases fit TRBD1. The CDR3 is 16 residues long. V dropped 2 bases and J dropped 3; count of bases not matched to a gene: 7. Germline-derived CDR1 and CDR2 are SGHRS and YFSETQ.

The rearrangement joins TRBV4-3 to TRBJ1-1; 9 positions match TRBD1. The length of the CDR3 is 13 residues. Per the germline V gene, CDR1 is LGHNA and CDR2 is YSLEER. V gave up 1 base and J gave up 9 bases; unmatched junction bases: 3. The CDR3 loop reads CASSQGTGAQAFF. Here the CDR3 DNA reads TGCGCCAGCAGCCAAGGGACAGGGGCACAAGCTTTCTTT.

The gene calls are TRBV11-2 and TRBJ1-5, with 7 bases matching TRBD1. CDR1 is SGHAT and CDR2 is FQNNGV in the germline V gene. Trimming removed 2 bases from V and 4 bases from J; junction bases left unmatched: 8. The CDR3 has 16 amino acids. CDR3 DNA sequence: TGTGCCAGCAGCTTACGGAGGCAGGGGGAGAATCAGCCCCAGCATTTT. Translating it yields CASSLRRQGENQPQHF.

In regard to this clonotype: A read error is possible here, since a much larger clone lies one base away. The chain joins TRBV5-1 to TRBJ2-4; 7 nucleotides match TRBD1. The J call is doubtful: the DNA matches TRBJ2-7 better. The CDR3 loop spans 13 amino acids. Germline V gene lookup returns CDR1 SGHRS and CDR2 YFSETQ. The CDR3 bases are TGCACCAGCAGCTTAGGGGGCGACTACGAGCAGTACTTC. This sequence encodes CTSSLGGDYEQYF.

This clonotype was recorded a few times. The junction differs from germline at one of its ends, possibly a read error. The chain has TRBV12-3 or TRBV12-4 and TRBJ1-1, with TRBD1 matching over 8 bases. The CDR3 sequence is 14 residues long. CDR3 loop: CASSFPWTGSETFF. Written as DNA, the CDR3 is TGTGCCAGCAGTTTCCCTTGGACAGGGAGTGAAACTTTCTTT.